This T cell receptor beta chain was sequenced during a study of human T cells and chemical hapten exposure. Whole-study context: DPC (0.01%) was patch tested on the upper back and read at 6 days.

Notes on this clonotype: Its antigen is not known.

Sample time point: pre-sensitization, week 0. Treatment indicated: therapeutic diphenylcyclopropenone sensitization with weekly scalp DPC. Authors' processing steps: Individual samples carried between 23,224 and 690,600 TCRs, with about 88,000 as the median. In TCRdb, the RACE reads were re-called with MiXCR into one record per CDR3 protein. These V and J calls derive from TCRdb rather than the authors' analysis. The repertoire holds under 110,000 distinct CDR3 sequences, with 12% as singletons. Trimming left V 3 bases short and J 1 base short, with 10 bases between. The CDR3 sequence is 14 residues long. Germline V gene lookup returns CDR1 ENHRY and CDR2 SYGVKD. Study observations and caveats: It was expanded TCRs that formed significantly more large CDR3 similarity clusters than controls did.

The sequence was obtained from a woman between 45 and 60 years old with alopecia areata. Some clones in this sample may be carry-over from other donors' samples. The rearrangement links TRBV10-3 to TRBJ2-7; weak D call: TRBD1 (6 bases). The starting material was whole blood, obtained in connection with sensitization to the hapten diphenylcyclopropenone (DPC). Here the CDR3 DNA reads TGTGCCATCAGTGACTCCGGACAGTCCTACGAGCAGTACTTC. Amino acid sequence: CAISDSGQSYEQYF.